These 11 T cell receptor beta chains came from one sample sequenced in a study of read filtering for tumor transcriptome and immune sequencing. The library was built from about 400 ng RNA with molecular barcoded adaptors for alpha/delta and beta/gamma chains. One entry per CDR3 protein, called by TCRdb with MiXCR from the reads. The sample has 60,000 to 75,000 distinct CDR3 sequences; roughly a fifth are singletons. The sample consisted of a population of CD138-negative cells sorted from bone marrow. The receptors originated from a donor aged 40 or over with multiple myeloma.

The sample holds a few counts of this clonotype. The rearrangement links TRBV10-3 to TRBJ2-5; the D gene is possibly TRBD1 (6 bases). Trimming removed 7 bases at V and 3 bases at J, with 15 bases between. This CDR3 has 14 amino acids. CDR1 and CDR2 from the germline V gene are ENHRY and SYGVKD. CDR3 sequence reads: CAITEDRSKETQYF. The CDR3 bases are TGTGCCATCACGGAGGACAGATCAAAAGAGACCCAGTACTTC.

This clonotype was detected many times. V and J are TRBV7-2 and TRBJ1-3, with no clear D. The V and J ends lost 2 bases and 4 bases respectively, with 3 bases between them. This CDR3 is built from 12 residues. CDR1 is SGHTA and CDR2 is FQGNSA in the germline V gene. The CDR3, as DNA: TGTGCCAGCAGCTTAAAAGGAAACACCATATATTTT. Its protein is CASSLKGNTIYF.

This clonotype came up many times. The rearrangement joins TRBV28 to TRBJ2-7; 7 bases agree with TRBD1. V was pared by 9 bases and J by 3 bases, with 2 bases of the junction left unmatched. From germline, CDR1 is MDHEN and CDR2 SYDVKM. This CDR3 contains 11 residues. CDR3 nucleotides: TGTGCCAGTGGACAGGTCTACGAGCAGTACTTC. The encoded protein is CASGQVYEQYF.

This clonotype was counted at least ten times. The chain is built from TRBV20-1 and TRBJ1-1; 7 bases map to TRBD1. This CDR3 has 14 amino acids. In germline, CDR1 is DFQATT, CDR2 SNEGSKA (reference sequence). Trimming cost V 5 bases and J 3 bases; bases outside gene matches: 9. In DNA form, the CDR3 reads TGCAGTGCTGCCCGCCCCAGGGGGGACACTGAAGCTTTCTTT. It codes for CSAARPRGDTEAFF.

The J gene is TRBJ2-2, the V gene TRBV20-1; D is undetermined. With 6 bases removed from V and 3 bases from J, the gap between germline ends came to 5 bases. Germline V gives CDR1 DFQATT, CDR2 SNEGSKA (reference sequence). CDR3 size: 11 residues. The CDR3 DNA reads TGCAGTGCGCCACACACCGGGGAGCTGTTTTTT. This translates into CSAPHTGELFF.

The table lists this clonotype with many counts. The chain is built from TRBV10-2 and TRBJ2-7; D tentatively reads TRBD1 or TRBD2 (5 bases each). The V and J ends lost 0 bases and 3 bases respectively, with 12 bases between them. The length of the CDR3 is 15 residues. Germline lookup yields CDR1 WSHSY and CDR2 SAAADI. The CDR3 spells CASSESIGGVYEQYF. The DNA of the CDR3 is TGCGCCAGCAGTGAGTCGATTGGGGGAGTCTACGAGCAGTACTTC.

For this clonotype: The germline gene is not matched at one end of the junction; a read error may be the cause. V gene TRBV5-6 combines with J gene TRBJ2-1, with 10 bases aligning to TRBD2. CDR1 is SGHDT, CDR2 YYEEEE, per germline. The CDR3 has 17 amino acids. CDR3 protein: CASGDYTGASGSHEQFF. The DNA of the CDR3 is TGCGCCAGCGGCGATTATACCGGGGCTAGCGGGAGTCATGAGCAGTTCTTC.

This clonotype was picked up many times. The rearrangement uses TRBV9 and TRBJ2-7, with D tentatively TRBD2 (5 bases). The germline V and J ends were trimmed by 0 bases and 5 bases, with 12 bases remaining between them. CDR1 SGDLS and CDR2 YYNGEE come from the germline V gene. The CDR3 is 14 residues long. In DNA, the CDR3 is TGTGCCAGCAGCGTAGACCCGGGATCGAACGAGCAGTACTTC. It is translated as CASSVDPGSNEQYF.

This clonotype was observed at least ten times. J is TRBJ1-2 and V is TRBV7-2; D gene ambiguous. CDR3 length: 15 amino acids. The V gene lost 3 bases and the J gene lost 7 bases, with 18 bases spanning the gap. The V gene's germline CDR1 is SGHTA and CDR2 FQGNSA. The CDR3 sequence is CASSFPSARESGYTF. The CDR3 DNA reads TGTGCCAGCAGCTTCCCATCTGCTAGGGAATCTGGCTACACCTTC. The whole variable domain, remainder taken from reference TRBV7-2 and TRBJ1-2, is GAGVSQSPSNKVTEKGKDVELRCDPISGHTALYWYRQSLGQGLEFLIYFQGNSAPDKSGLPSDRFSAERTGGSVSTLTIQRTQQEDSAVYLCASSFPSARESGYTFGSGTRLTVV.

This clonotype appeared many times. J is TRBJ2-1 and V is TRBV7-9; 11 bases agree with TRBD2. Germline V gives CDR1 SEHNR, CDR2 FQNEAQ (reference sequence). V lost 5 bases and J lost 8; bases outside the gene matches: 11. This CDR3 has 16 residues. CDR3 nucleotide sequence: TGTGCCAGCAGCGGGACTAGCGGTAGGGGAATCGATGAGCAGTTCTTC. Amino acids: CASSGTSGRGIDEQFF.

In its sample, this clonotype was seen many times. The chain carries TRBV11-2 and TRBJ2-3, with D perhaps TRBD2 (6 bases). The germline V gene has CDR1 SGHAT and CDR2 FQNNGV. The length of the CDR3 is 13 residues. V lost 2 bases to trimming and J lost 10 bases, with 13 bases between them. The CDR3 loop is CASSLTGVVAQYF. DNA for the CDR3: TGTGCCAGCAGCTTAACGGGAGTGGTGGCGCAGTATTTT. Supplemented by reference TRBV11-2 and TRBJ2-3, the full variable domain reads EAGVAQSPRYKIIEKRQSVAFWCNPISGHATLYWYQQILGQGPKLLIQFQNNGVVDDSQLPKDRFSAERLKGVDSTLKIQPAKLEDSAVYLCASSLTGVVAQYFGPGTRLTVL.